Presented here are 18 T cell receptor beta chains from one specimen sequenced in a study of spatial heterogeneity in lung cancer. TCRdb fed the 5' RACE reads into MiXCR, producing one record per CDR3 protein. The table shows about 23,000 distinct CDR3 sequences, with about 3.5% occurring only once. Time point reported: sample taken at primary tumor resection. Researchers sequenced whole RNA taken from tumor, nontumor lung or frozen PBMC without sorting. Sample: PBMCs, taken at surgery. These receptors came from a female donor with early-stage non-small cell lung cancer.

There are many counts of this clonotype. The chain recombines TRBV12-3 or TRBV12-4 with TRBJ1-5; D unclear. V lost 6 bases to trimming and J lost 4 bases, with 10 bases between them. This CDR3 region has 13 residues. As DNA, the CDR3 is TGTGCCAGCAGCCTGACAAGGAATCAGCCCCAGCATTTT. Translation: CASSLTRNQPQHF.

Many counts were recorded for this clonotype. This chain connects TRBV5-1 to TRBJ2-7, with a tentative D call TRBD1 (5 bases). CDR1 is SGHRS and CDR2 is YFSETQ in the germline V gene. The CDR3 has 16 amino acids. Trimming took off 4 bases at V and 4 bases at J, with 21 bases between the two ends. CDR3 sequence reads: CASSPRQPSLVYEQYF. The CDR3 DNA reads TGCGCCAGCAGCCCGAGACAGCCCAGCTTGGTATACGAGCAGTACTTC.

This clonotype was observed many times. The V gene is TRBV20-1, the J gene TRBJ2-7; tentatively, D is TRBD1 (5 bases). Trimming took off 8 bases at V and 5 bases at J, with 25 bases between the two ends. The germline gives CDR1 DFQATT, CDR2 SNEGSKA (reference sequence). This CDR3 has 15 residues. This CDR3 reads CSTSGAGRIIDEQYF. The CDR3 bases are TGCAGTACAAGTGGGGCTGGGCGGATTATAGACGAGCAGTACTTC.

This clonotype was seen ten or more times. Relative to the germline gene, one junction end is altered; a read error may explain this. The gene calls are TRBV4-1 and TRBJ2-1; the match to TRBD2 covers 7 bases. The CDR3 sequence is 14 residues long. In germline, CDR1 is MGHRA, CDR2 YSYEKL. The CDR3 nucleotides are TGCGCCAACAGCCAAACGACTAGCTTGAATGAGCAGTTCTTC. It encodes CANSQTTSLNEQFF.

This clonotype was detected many times. This rearrangement joins TRBV4-1 to TRBJ2-7; D is perhaps TRBD1 (6 bases). The CDR3 is made up of 15 amino acids. V gave up 4 bases and J gave up 0 bases, with 13 bases separating them. The germline gives CDR1 MGHRA, CDR2 YSYEKL. The CDR3 protein is CASSRVGQSSYEQYF. As DNA, the CDR3 is TGCGCCAGCAGCCGGGTTGGACAGAGCTCCTACGAGCAGTACTTC.

Ten or more counts support this clonotype. The V call is TRBV7-9, the J call TRBJ1-2; TRBD1 might be the D (5 bases). CDR3 length: 13 amino acids. Germline CDR1 is SEHNR and CDR2 is FQNEAQ (reference sequence). Trimming cost V 5 bases and J 4 bases, with 11 bases left between them. In DNA, the CDR3 is TGTGCCAGCAGCCGTCAGGGTTCCTATGGCTACACCTTC. This translates into CASSRQGSYGYTF.

This clonotype has ten or more counts. CDR3 sequence reads: CSARTSGRANIQYF. In DNA, the CDR3 is TGCAGTGCCAGAACTAGCGGGAGGGCGAACATTCAGTACTTC. This chain uses TRBV20-1 with TRBJ2-4, with TRBD2 matching over 13 bases. The CDR3 runs to 14 residues. CDR1 DFQATT and CDR2 SNEGSKA come from the germline V gene (reference sequence). The V segment lost 6 bases and the J segment 7 bases; nucleotides outside the gene matches: 6.

This clonotype was counted ten times or more. The chain has TRBV7-9 and TRBJ1-6; maybe TRBD1 (5 bases). The germline V gene encodes CDR1 SEHNR and CDR2 FQNEAQ (reference sequence). This CDR3 has 14 amino acids. V dropped 3 bases and J dropped 7 bases, with 10 bases sitting between them. CDR3: CASSLDMFNSPLHF. In DNA form, the CDR3 reads TGTGCCAGCAGCTTGGACATGTTCAATTCACCCCTCCACTTT. The entire variable domain, with the rest obtained from reference TRBV7-9 and TRBJ1-6, is as follows: DTGVSQNPRHKITKRGQNVTFRCDPISEHNRLYWYRQTLGQGPEFLTYFQNEAQLEKSRLLSDRFSAERPKGSFSTLEIQRTEQGDSAMYLCASSLDMFNSPLHFGNGTRLTVT.

Only a few counts were recorded for this clonotype. The chain combines TRBV30 with TRBJ2-7; 15 nucleotides match TRBD2. CDR3 size: 16 residues. Germline V gene data show CDR1 as GTSNPN and CDR2 as SVGIG (reference sequence). Trimming cost V 3 bases and J 4 bases; bases outside gene matches: 7. CDR3 sequence: CAWSGLAGGSWYEQYF. DNA of the CDR3: TGTGCCTGGAGCGGACTAGCGGGAGGGTCCTGGTACGAGCAGTACTTC.

This clonotype was seen ten or more times. This chain connects TRBV7-9 to TRBJ2-2; 13 positions agree with TRBD2. The germline CDR1 and CDR2 sequences are SEHNR and FQNEAQ (reference sequence). V was pared by 6 bases and J by 5 bases, with 3 bases of the junction left unmatched. The CDR3 spans 15 residues. CDR3 nucleotide sequence: TGTGCCAGCAGACCGGGACTAGCGGGGACCGGGGAGCTGTTTTTT. Protein product: CASRPGLAGTGELFF.

This clonotype was seen repeatedly, ten times or more. The V call is TRBV20-1, the J call TRBJ2-3, with D unclear. This CDR3 contains 12 residues. The germline V gene encodes CDR1 DFQATT and CDR2 SNEGSKA (reference sequence). The germline V and J ends were trimmed by 3 bases and 3 bases, with 7 bases remaining between them. This CDR3 reads CSASPATDTQYF. The DNA of the CDR3 is TGCAGTGCTAGCCCGGCAACAGATACGCAGTATTTT.

This clonotype was seen ten or more times. The chain recombines TRBV18 with TRBJ2-7, with D possibly being TRBD2 (6 bases). V was pared by 1 base and J by 2 bases, with 9 bases between. The CDR3 loop spans 14 amino acids. CDR1 is KGHSH and CDR2 is LQKENI in the germline V gene. The CDR3 protein is CASSPLAGPYEQYF. The CDR3 coding sequence is TGTGCCAGCTCACCACTGGCGGGACCCTACGAGCAGTACTTC. The full variable domain, with the rest looked up from reference TRBV18 and TRBJ2-7, is NAGVMQNPRHLVRRRGQEARLRCSPMKGHSHVYWYRQLPEEGLKFMVYLQKENIIDESGMPKERFSAEFPKEGPSILRIQQVVRGDSAAYFCASSPLAGPYEQYFGPGTRLTVT.

This clonotype was seen repeatedly, ten times or more. The gene calls are TRBV5-1 and TRBJ1-1, with a tentative D call TRBD1 (6 bases). Trimming shortened V by 4 bases and J by 2 bases, and 15 bases separated the two germline ends. The CDR3 runs to 15 residues. Germline CDR1 SGHRS, CDR2 YFSETQ. The CDR3 region is CASSINGQSNTEAFF. CDR3 nucleotides: TGCGCCAGCAGCATAAATGGACAGAGTAACACTGAAGCTTTCTTT.

In this sample, this clonotype turned up many times. The chain carries TRBV18 and TRBJ2-7, with 9 nucleotides matching TRBD1. CDR1 KGHSH and CDR2 LQKENI come from the germline V gene. The trim removed 5 bases at V and 7 bases at J, leaving 9 bases unmatched. This CDR3 comprises 14 residues. CDR3 amino acids: CASSANTGGREQYF. DNA of the CDR3: TGTGCCAGCTCAGCAAATACAGGGGGCCGTGAGCAGTACTTC.

This clonotype appeared many times. The DNA for the CDR3 is TGTGCCAGCAGCCAAGATCCGGGGCTGGGGACCGGGGAGCTGTTTTTT. Its translation is CASSQDPGLGTGELFF. The chain combines TRBV4-2 with TRBJ2-2, with D tentatively TRBD1 or TRBD2 (5 bases each). Germline V gene lookup returns CDR1 LGHNA and CDR2 YNFKEQ. Trimming removed 0 bases from V and 5 bases from J, with 13 bases in between. The CDR3 totals 16 residues.

This clonotype came up many times. The chain recombines TRBV25-1 with TRBJ2-5, with TRBD1 matching over 8 bases. The CDR3 is 13 residues long. The germline CDR1 and CDR2 sequences are MGHDK and SYGVNS. Unmatched junction bases numbered 6, after V lost 6 bases and J lost 6 bases. The DNA for the CDR3 is TGTGCCAGCAGCCGGAGACAGGGGAAGACCCAGTACTTC. Translating it yields CASSRRQGKTQYF.

There are many counts of this clonotype. The genes are TRBV5-1 and TRBJ2-7, with a weak D call TRBD1 (6 bases). Trimming left V 0 bases short and J 2 bases short, with 9 bases between. This CDR3 has 14 residues. Germline V gene sequence: CDR1 SGHRS, CDR2 YFSETQ. The CDR3 is CASSLAGTTYEQYF. CDR3 coding DNA: TGCGCCAGCAGCTTGGCCGGGACAACCTACGAGCAGTACTTC.

The chain links TRBV5-6 to TRBJ2-1; 7 positions match TRBD2. CDR1 SGHDT and CDR2 YYEEEE come from the germline V gene. With V trimmed by 3 bases and J by 4 bases, 16 bases remained unmatched. CDR3 size: 18 residues. Here the CDR3 DNA reads TGTGCCAGCAGCTCTTTCCTCGCCTGGGAGGGCCCATACAATGAGCAGTTCTTC. It specifies CASSSFLAWEGPYNEQFF.